This T cell receptor (beta chain) stems from a study of regulatory T cells in long-lasting Graves disease (dated by TCRdb to the early 2020s). About the study as a whole: To count as having persistent Graves' disease, a patient had to have received antithyroid drug treatment for over 5 years with TSH receptor autoantibodies remaining persistently positive. Persistent Graves' disease patients were compared with newly diagnosed Graves' disease patients by peripheral blood TCR sequencing and RNA sequencing. The study took place in China and was registered as a clinical trial. TCR sequencing covered some 13 persistent and some 20 newly diagnosed Graves' disease patients, some 35 samples in total. In the clinical cohort, patients with persistent Graves' disease had used antithyroid drugs for an average of about 9.4 years. Overall results and qualifications from the work: TRBV28, TRBJ1-2 and TRBJ2-5 were preferentially used in persistent disease, while TRBV20-1 and TRBJ2-1 were favored in newly diagnosed disease. Patients with persistent disease shared more public clonotypes (fewer than 3,000) than newly diagnosed patients did (approximately 970). Lower TCR Shannon entropy and fewer highly expanded clones were observed in persistent Graves' disease patients than in newly diagnosed patients, which suggested clonal expansion. Sequencing and analysis were limited to the TCR beta chain. Only peripheral blood was studied, because thyroid tissue, the primary lesion, was inaccessible. The authors noted that the small sample size was a limitation that may lower accuracy.

As regards this clonotype: What this receptor recognizes is not known. Nothing much larger sits one base from this clone, and base qualities are not available.

Based on the germline V gene, the CDR1 and CDR2 sequences are MNHEY and SVGAGI. The V end gives up 1 base and the J end 2 bases, leaving 10 bases in the junction not matched to a gene. The CDR3 goes from the cysteine to the phenylalanine over 17 residues. CDR3 DNA only is kept here, 51 bases in frame from base 1. Library preparation employed multiplex PCR. The run used an Illumina HiSeq 4000. iRepertoire HTBI primers and Arm-PCR amplification of CDR3 regions were used to construct TCR beta libraries. Gel purification was performed on PCR products prior to sequencing. In the original analysis: A total of 62 TRBV and approximately 13 TRBJ segments were identified across samples and were used for gene usage analysis of CDR3 amino acid clonotypes. COPE and FqMerger were used to merge the filtered high-quality paired reads into contigs. BLAST was used to align contigs to the IMGT TRBV, TRBD and TRBJ reference genes, and CDR3 was defined following IMGT. Highly expanded clones were defined as clonotypes with a frequency above 0.1%. Shannon entropy served as the measure of repertoire diversity, while the Gini coefficient captured V-J evenness. A clonotype was considered public if more than one individual shared it. TCRdb trimmed public reads at Q25 via fastp, called clones via MiXCR and kept in-frame beta chains. Rows with one shared CDR3 protein collapse into an entry with the most common genes and DNA. V and J calls and clone size were set by TCRdb, not the authors. For this sample the table gives 400,000 or so distinct CDR3 sequences, of which about 20% were detected only once. The top ten hold 20% to 25% of the sample.

What this sample's time point label stands for: persistent/refractory GD, antithyroid drugs over 5 years with positive TRAb. RNA was extracted from PBMCs in TRIzol for both TCR sequencing and RNA sequencing. Graves' disease was diagnosed according to American Thyroid Association guidelines. Patients were recruited from an endocrinology department in Xi'an, China. From each patient, 7.5 to 9.5 milliliters of peripheral blood was collected into an EDTA anticoagulant tube. PBMCs were isolated by Ficoll Paque Plus density gradient separation without further T cell sorting. An Agilent 2100 Bioanalyzer and agarose gel were used to assess RNA quality, and a NanoDrop 2000 was used to measure RNA concentration.

The receptor was isolated from a female donor with Graves disease. The chain employs TRBV6-5 and TRBJ2-7; the junction holds 8 bases that match TRBD2. Sequenced here: peripheral blood mononuclear cells (PBMCs), sampled when the disease was refractory, from a patient treated with antithyroid drugs. The CDR3 region reads CASSYFAGGRGAYEQYF. The bases are TGTGCCAGCAGTTACTTTGCGGGAGGCCGGGGGGCCTACGAGCAGTACTTC.